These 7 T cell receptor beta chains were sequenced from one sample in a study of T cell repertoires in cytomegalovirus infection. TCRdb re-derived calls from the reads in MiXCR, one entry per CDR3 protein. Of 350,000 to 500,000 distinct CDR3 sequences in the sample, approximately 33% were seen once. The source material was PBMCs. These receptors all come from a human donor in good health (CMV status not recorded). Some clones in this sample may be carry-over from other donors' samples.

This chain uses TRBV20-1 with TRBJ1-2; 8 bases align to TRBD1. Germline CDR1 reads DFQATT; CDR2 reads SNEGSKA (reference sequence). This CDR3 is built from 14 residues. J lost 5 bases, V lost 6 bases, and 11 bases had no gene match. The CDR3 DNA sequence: TGCAGTGCCACACAGACAGGGGTGGGATATGGCTACACCTTC. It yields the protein CSATQTGVGYGYTF.

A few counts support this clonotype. The CDR3 spells CASSLTQAGGTYEQYF. The CDR3 DNA reads TGCGCCAGCAGCTTGACCCAAGCGGGGGGAACCTACGAGCAGTACTTC. The gene calls are TRBV5-1 and TRBJ2-7; 9 positions agree with TRBD2. CDR1 is SGHRS, CDR2 YFSETQ, per germline. The ends lost 1 base at V and 2 bases at J; junction bases unmatched: 7. This CDR3 is 16 amino acids long.

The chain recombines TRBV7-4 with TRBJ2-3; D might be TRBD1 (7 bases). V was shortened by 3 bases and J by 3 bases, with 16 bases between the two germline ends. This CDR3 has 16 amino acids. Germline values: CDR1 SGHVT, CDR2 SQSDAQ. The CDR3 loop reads CASSLEGAWTTDTQYF. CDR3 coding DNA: TGTGCCAGCAGCTTGGAGGGGGCTTGGACAACAGATACGCAGTATTTT. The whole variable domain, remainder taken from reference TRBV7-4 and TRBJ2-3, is GAGVSQSPRYKVAKRGRDVALRCDSISGHVTLYWYRQTLGQGSEVLTYSQSDAQRDKSGRPSGRFSAERPERSVSTLKIQRTEQGDSAVYLCASSLEGAWTTDTQYFGPGTRLTVL.

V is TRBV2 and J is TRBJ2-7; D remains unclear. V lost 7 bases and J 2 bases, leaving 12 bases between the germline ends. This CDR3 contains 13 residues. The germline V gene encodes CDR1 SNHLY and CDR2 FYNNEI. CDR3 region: CASTRTATYEQYF. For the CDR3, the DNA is TGTGCCAGCACCCGGACGGCCACCTACGAGCAGTACTTC.

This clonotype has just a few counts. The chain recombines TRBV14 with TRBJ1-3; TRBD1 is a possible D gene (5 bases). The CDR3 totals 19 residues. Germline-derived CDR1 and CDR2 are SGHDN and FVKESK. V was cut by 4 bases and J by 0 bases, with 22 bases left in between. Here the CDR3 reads CASSPHHPKEGPSGNTIYF. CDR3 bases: TGTGCCAGCAGCCCCCATCACCCGAAAGAGGGGCCCTCTGGAAACACCATATATTTT.

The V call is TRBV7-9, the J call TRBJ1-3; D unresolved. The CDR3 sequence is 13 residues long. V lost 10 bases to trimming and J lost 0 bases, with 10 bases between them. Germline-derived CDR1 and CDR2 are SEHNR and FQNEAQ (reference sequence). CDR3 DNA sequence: TGTGCCACAGGAATAGACTCTGGAAACACCATATATTTT. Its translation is CATGIDSGNTIYF.

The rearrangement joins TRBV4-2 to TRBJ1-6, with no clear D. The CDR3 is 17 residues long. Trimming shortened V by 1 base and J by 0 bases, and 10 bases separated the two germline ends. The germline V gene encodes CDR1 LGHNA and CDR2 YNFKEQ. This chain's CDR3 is CASSQVGFSSYNSPLHF. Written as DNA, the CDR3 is TGTGCCAGCAGCCAAGTGGGATTTAGCTCCTATAATTCACCCCTCCACTTT.